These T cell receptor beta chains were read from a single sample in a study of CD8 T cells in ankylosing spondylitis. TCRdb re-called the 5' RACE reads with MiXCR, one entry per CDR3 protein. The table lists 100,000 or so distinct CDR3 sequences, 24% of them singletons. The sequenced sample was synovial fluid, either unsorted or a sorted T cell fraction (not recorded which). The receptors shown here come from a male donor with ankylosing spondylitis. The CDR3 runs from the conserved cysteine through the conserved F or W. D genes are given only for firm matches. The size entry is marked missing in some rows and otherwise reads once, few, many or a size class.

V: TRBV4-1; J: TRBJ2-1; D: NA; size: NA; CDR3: CASTNPWEEHEQFF; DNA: TGCGCCAGCACAAACCCGTGGGAGGAGCATGAGCAGTTCTTC
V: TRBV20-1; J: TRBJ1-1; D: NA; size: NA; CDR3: CSAPTPGAKAFF; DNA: TGCAGTGCCCCCACCCCGGGGGCTAAAGCTTTCTTT
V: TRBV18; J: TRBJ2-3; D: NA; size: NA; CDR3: CASSWVSETDTQYF; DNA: TGTGCCAGCTCATGGGTCAGTGAAACAGATACGCAGTATTTT
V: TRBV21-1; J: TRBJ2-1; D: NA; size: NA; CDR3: CASRGYEQFF; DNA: TGTGCCAGCAGAGGTTATGAGCAGTTCTTC
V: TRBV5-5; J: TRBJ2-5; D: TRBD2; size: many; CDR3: CASSFGGKETQYF; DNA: TGTGCCAGCAGCTTCGGGGGGAAAGAGACCCAGTACTTC
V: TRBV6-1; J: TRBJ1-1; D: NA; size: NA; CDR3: CASSHQDTEAFF; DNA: TGTGCCAGCAGTCACCAAGACACTGAAGCTTTCTTT
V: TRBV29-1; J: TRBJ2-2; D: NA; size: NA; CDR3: CSVARAANTGELFF; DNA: TGCAGCGTTGCTAGAGCAGCGAACACCGGGGAGCTGTTTTTT
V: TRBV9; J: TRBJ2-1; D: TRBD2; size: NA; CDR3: CASSVRTERTSGTYNEQFF; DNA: TGTGCCAGCAGCGTTAGGACTGAGCGGACTAGCGGGACGTACAATGAGCAGTTCTTC
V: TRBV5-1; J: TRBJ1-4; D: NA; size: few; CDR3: CASSLSPRDEKLFF; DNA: TGCGCCAGCAGCTTGAGTCCCAGGGACGAAAAACTGTTTTTT
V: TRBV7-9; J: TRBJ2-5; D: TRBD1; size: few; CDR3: CASSFQDRGLGETQYF; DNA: TGTGCCAGCAGCTTCCAAGACAGGGGGCTCGGGGAGACCCAGTACTTC
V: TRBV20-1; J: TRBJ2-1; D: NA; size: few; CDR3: CSARASAGVNEQFF; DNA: TGCAGTGCTAGAGCTTCGGCAGGGGTGAATGAGCAGTTCTTC
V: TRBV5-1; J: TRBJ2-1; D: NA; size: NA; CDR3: CASSLDGRIGNEQFF; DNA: TGCGCCAGCAGCTTGGACGGGAGAATAGGCAATGAGCAGTTCTTC
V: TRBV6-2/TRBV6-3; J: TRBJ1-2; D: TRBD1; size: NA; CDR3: CASTPETGIYGYTF; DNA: TGTGCCAGCACCCCCGAGACAGGGATCTATGGCTACACCTTC
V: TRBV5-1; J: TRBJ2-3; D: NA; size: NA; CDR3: CASTDTGKAQYF; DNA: TGCGCCAGCACCGATACAGGGAAAGCGCAGTATTTT
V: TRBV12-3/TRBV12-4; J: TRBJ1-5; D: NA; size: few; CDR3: CASSFGQPQHF; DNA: TGTGCCAGCAGTTTTGGTCAGCCCCAGCATTTT
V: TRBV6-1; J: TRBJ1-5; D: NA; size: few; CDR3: CASSSGGNQPQHF; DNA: TGTGCCAGCAGCTCGGGTGGCAATCAGCCCCAGCATTTT
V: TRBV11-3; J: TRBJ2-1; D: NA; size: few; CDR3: CASSPRRASYNEQFF; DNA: TGTGCCAGCAGCCCGCGAAGGGCCTCCTACAATGAGCAGTTCTTC
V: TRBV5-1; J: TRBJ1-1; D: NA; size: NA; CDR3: CASSIPREYTEAFF; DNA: TGCGCCAGCAGCATCCCCAGGGAATACACTGAAGCTTTCTTT
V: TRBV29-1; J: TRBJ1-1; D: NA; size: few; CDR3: CSFRLGARETEAFF; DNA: TGCAGCTTTCGCCTCGGGGCGCGGGAAACTGAAGCTTTCTTT
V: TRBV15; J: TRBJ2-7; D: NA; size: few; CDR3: CATSRDPGVYEQYF; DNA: TGTGCCACCAGCAGAGATCCCGGGGTCTACGAGCAGTACTTC
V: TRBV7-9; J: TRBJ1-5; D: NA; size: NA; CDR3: CASSNTVLGSQHF; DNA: TGTGCCAGCAGTAATACAGTGCTCGGGTCCCAGCATTTT
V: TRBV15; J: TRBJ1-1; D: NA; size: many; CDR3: CATSRDLAELNTEAFF; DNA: TGTGCCACCAGCAGAGATCTCGCAGAACTGAACACTGAAGCTTTCTTT
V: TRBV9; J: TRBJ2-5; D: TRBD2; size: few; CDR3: CASSAGLLQETQYF; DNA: TGTGCCAGCAGCGCGGGACTACTCCAAGAGACCCAGTACTTC